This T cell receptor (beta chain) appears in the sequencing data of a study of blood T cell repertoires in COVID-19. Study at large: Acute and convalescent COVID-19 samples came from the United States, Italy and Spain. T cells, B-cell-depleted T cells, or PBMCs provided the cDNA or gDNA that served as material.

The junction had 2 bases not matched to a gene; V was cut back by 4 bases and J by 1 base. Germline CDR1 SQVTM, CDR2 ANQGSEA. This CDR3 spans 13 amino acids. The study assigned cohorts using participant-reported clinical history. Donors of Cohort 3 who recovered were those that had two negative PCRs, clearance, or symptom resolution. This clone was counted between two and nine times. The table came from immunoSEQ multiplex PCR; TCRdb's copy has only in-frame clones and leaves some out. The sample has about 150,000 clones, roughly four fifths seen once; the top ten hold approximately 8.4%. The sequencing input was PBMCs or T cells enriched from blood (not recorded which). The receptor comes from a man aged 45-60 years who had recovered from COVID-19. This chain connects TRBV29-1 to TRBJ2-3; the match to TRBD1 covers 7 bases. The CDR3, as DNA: TGCAGCGTTGGAGACAGGGGCACAGATACGCAGTATTTT. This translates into CSVGDRGTDTQYF.